A selection of T cell receptor beta chains follows, all from one sample in a study of identical twins. TCRdb independently ran MiXCR on the 5' RACE reads; one entry per CDR3 protein. The sample carries under 350,000 distinct CDR3 sequences, roughly 10% recorded once. These records were also assigned to another study, of yellow fever vaccine responses in identical twins.

The sample was CD8+ T cells sorted from blood. The source of these receptors is a woman aged 18-29 years in good health. Each CDR3 is given with its conserved first and last residue. A D gene is named only where the DNA matches it firmly. The listing skips clone size in some rows; elsewhere it reads once, few, many or a size class.

>TRBV16|TRBJ2-7|many|NA
TGTGCCAGCAGCCAATTGGAAAGGGACGAGCAGTACTTC
CASSQLERDEQYF
>TRBV7-6|TRBJ1-4|few|NA
TGTGCCAGCAGCTTAGGTTTAGGGGACGACCATGAAAAACTGTTTTTT
CASSLGLGDDHEKLFF
>TRBV6-2/TRBV6-3|TRBJ2-7|many|TRBD1
TGTGCCAGCAGTTACCTCACGACAGGGAAATACGAGCAGTACTTC
CASSYLTTGKYEQYF
>TRBV7-9|TRBJ2-7|NA|TRBD2
TGTGCCAGCAGCTTAGGGACTAGCGGGGGAAACGAGCAGTACTTC
CASSLGTSGGNEQYF
>TRBV12-3/TRBV12-4|TRBJ2-3|NA|TRBD2
TGTGCCAGCAGTACAGCGGGAGTGGTAGATACGCAGTATTTT
CASSTAGVVDTQYF
>TRBV7-6|TRBJ2-1|NA|TRBD2
TGTGCCAGCAGCTCCTCCCGGGGTAGCGGGAGCTCCTACAATGAGCAGTTCTTC
CASSSSRGSGSSYNEQFF
>TRBV28|TRBJ1-2|few|NA
TGTGCCAGCAGTTCCCCGGACAGAAGCAACTATGGCTACACCTTC
CASSSPDRSNYGYTF
>TRBV7-6|TRBJ2-1|NA|NA
TGTGCCAGCAGCCCCCGCGGAAGTGAGCAGTTCTTC
CASSPRGSEQFF
>TRBV7-2|TRBJ2-3|NA|NA
TGTGCCAGCAGCTTAGGAGGGCCCGGACCACGAGGGGACACAGATACGCAGTATTTT
CASSLGGPGPRGDTDTQYF
>TRBV7-8|TRBJ2-7|few|NA
TGTGCCAGCAGCTTAGAACAAGGGTTTGTCTACGAGCAGTACTTC
CASSLEQGFVYEQYF
>TRBV29-1|TRBJ2-1|many|TRBD1
TGCAGCGTTATACCGACCGGGACAGAGATTAATGAGCAGTTCTTC
CSVIPTGTEINEQFF
>TRBV4-2|TRBJ2-5|many|TRBD2
TGTGCCAGCAGCCAAGATCCCCCGGGAGGGGGGGGCGAGACCCAGTACTTC
CASSQDPPGGGGETQYF
>TRBV9|TRBJ2-6|few|NA
TGTGCCAGCAGCGTAGACGAACCCAGCGGGGCCAACGTCCTGACTTTC
CASSVDEPSGANVLTF
>TRBV27|TRBJ1-2|many|TRBD1
TGTGCCAGCAGTTTATTTGGACAGGGGGCGCGTGGCTACACCTTC
CASSLFGQGARGYTF
>TRBV4-3|TRBJ2-1|NA|NA
TGCGCCAGCAGCCAACGGTCGGAGAACAATGAGCAGTTCTTC
CASSQRSENNEQFF
>TRBV15|TRBJ1-3|many|NA
TGTGCCACCAGCAGAGATTTGGGTACTAGCCTTGGAAACACCATATATTTT
CATSRDLGTSLGNTIYF